This TCR beta chain originates from a study of T cells in severe cutaneous drug reactions. On the study more broadly: Recruitment ran 2011 to 2018 in Taiwan, Thailand and a European registry. General study findings and limits: Carbamazepine-induced Stevens-Johnson syndrome or toxic epidermal necrolysis patients showed strongly raised TRBV12-4, 25% to 35% in blister cells and roughly 5% in PBMC.

CDR1 is LNHNV and CDR2 is YYDKDF in the germline V gene (reference sequence). The CDR3 extends over 13 amino acids. TCR subtype-specific primers in iRepertoire multiplex PCR prepared libraries for bulk and single-cell sequencing. TCRdb re-called the multiplex PCR reads, yielding one record per CDR3 amino acid sequence without DNA. In total, the table holds roughly 9,000 distinct CDR3 sequences. Points on this clonotype: Its target is not known.

The donors had carbamazepine-induced Stevens-Johnson syndrome or toxic epidermal necrolysis. The J gene is TRBJ2-2, the V gene TRBV15; TCRdb's D call, TRBD2, is unchecked because there is no DNA. This receptor was identified in a human donor with a severe cutaneous adverse drug reaction. Material: cells from a skin blister. The CDR3 here is CATRRESTGELFF.